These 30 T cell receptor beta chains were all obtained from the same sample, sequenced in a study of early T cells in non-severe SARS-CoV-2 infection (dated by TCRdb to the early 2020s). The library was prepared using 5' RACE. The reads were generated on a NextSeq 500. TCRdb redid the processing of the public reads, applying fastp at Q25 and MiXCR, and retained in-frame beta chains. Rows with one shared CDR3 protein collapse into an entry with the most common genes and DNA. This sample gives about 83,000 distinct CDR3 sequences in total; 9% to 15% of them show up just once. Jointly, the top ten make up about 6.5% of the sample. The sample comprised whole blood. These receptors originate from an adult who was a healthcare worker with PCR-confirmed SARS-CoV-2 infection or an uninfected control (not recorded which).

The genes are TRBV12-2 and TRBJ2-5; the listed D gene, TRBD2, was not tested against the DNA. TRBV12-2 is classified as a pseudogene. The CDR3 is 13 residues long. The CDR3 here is CASRLSRSGTQYF. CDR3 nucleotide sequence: TGTGCAAGTCGCTTAAGTAGAAGCGGGACCCAGTACTTC.

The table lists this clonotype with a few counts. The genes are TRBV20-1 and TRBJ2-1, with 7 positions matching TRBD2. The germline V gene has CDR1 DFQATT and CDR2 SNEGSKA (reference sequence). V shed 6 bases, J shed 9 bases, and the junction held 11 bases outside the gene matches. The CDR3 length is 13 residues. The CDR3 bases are TGCAGTGCCACCCTCGGGGGGAGAGGTGAGCAGTTCTTC. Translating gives CSATLGGRGEQFF.

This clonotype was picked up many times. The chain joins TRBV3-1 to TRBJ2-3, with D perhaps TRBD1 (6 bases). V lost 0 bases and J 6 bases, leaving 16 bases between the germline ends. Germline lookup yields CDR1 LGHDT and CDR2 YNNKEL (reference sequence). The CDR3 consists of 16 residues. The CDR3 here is CASSQDYNRVADTQYF. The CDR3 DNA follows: TGTGCCAGCAGCCAAGATTACAACAGGGTCGCGGATACGCAGTATTTT.

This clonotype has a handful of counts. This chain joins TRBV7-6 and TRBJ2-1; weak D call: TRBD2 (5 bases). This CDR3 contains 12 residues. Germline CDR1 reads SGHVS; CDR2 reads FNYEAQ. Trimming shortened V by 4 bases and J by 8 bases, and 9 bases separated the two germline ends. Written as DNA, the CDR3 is TGTGCCAGCAGCTCTAGAGCGGATGAGCAGTTCTTC. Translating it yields CASSSRADEQFF.

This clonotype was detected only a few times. The CDR3 here is CSVCKLAGISEQFF. As DNA, the CDR3 is TGCAGCGTTTGCAAGCTAGCGGGTATCTCTGAGCAGTTCTTC. This chain links TRBV29-1 with TRBJ2-1; 8 bases map to TRBD2. The CDR3 consists of 14 residues. CDR1 is SQVTM, CDR2 ANQGSEA, per germline. With V trimmed by 5 bases and J by 9 bases, 12 bases remained unmatched.

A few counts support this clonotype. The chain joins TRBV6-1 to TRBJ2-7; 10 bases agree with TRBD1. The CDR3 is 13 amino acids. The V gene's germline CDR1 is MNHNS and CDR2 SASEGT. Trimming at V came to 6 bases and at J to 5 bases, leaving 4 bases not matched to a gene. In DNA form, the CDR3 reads TGTGCCAGCAGGCGACAGGGGGCGGACGAGCAGTACTTC. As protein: CASRRQGADEQYF.

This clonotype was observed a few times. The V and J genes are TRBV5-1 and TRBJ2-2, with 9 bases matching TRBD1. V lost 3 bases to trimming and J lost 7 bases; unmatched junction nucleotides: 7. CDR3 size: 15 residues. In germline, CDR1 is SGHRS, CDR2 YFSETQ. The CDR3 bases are TGCGCCAGCAGCTCCGGACAGGGGCGGAACGGGGAGCTGTTTTTT. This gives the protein CASSSGQGRNGELFF.

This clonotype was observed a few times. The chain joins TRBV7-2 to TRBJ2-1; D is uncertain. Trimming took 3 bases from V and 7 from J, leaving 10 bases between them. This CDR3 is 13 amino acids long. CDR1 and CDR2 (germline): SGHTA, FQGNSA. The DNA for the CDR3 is TGTGCCAGCAGCTTGTTTAGCAAGAATGAGCAGTTCTTC. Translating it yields CASSLFSKNEQFF.

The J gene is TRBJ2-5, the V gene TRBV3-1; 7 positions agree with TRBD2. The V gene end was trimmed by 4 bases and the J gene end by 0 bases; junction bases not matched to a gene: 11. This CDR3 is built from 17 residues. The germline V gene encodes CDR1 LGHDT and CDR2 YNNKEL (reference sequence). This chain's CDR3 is CASSPHLPSGNQETQYF. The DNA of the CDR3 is TGTGCCAGCAGCCCTCATTTGCCTAGCGGCAACCAAGAGACCCAGTACTTC.

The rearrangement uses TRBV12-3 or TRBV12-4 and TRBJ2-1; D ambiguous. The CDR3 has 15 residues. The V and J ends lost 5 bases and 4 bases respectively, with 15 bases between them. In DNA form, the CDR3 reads TGTGCCAGCAGTCTTTTCGACCTCCTTTACAATGAGCAGTTCTTC. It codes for CASSLFDLLYNEQFF.

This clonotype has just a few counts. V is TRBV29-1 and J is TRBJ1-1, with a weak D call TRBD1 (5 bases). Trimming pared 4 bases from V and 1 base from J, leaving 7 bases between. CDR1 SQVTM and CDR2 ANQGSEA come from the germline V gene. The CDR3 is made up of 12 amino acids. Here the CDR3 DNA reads TGCAGCGTTGCAACAGGGAACACTGAAGCTTTCTTT. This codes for CSVATGNTEAFF. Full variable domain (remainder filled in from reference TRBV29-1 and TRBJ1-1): SAVISQKPSRDICQRGTSLTIQCQVDSQVTMMFWYRQQPGQSLTLIATANQGSEATYESGFVIDKFPISRPNLTFSTLTVSNMSPEDSSIYLCSVATGNTEAFFGQGTRLTVV.

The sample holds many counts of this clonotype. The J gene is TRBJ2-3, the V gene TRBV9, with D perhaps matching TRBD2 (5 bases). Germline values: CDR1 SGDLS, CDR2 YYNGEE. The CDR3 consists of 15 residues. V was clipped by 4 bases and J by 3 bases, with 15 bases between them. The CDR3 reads CASSRGLHKTDTQYF. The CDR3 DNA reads TGTGCCAGCAGCAGAGGACTCCACAAAACAGATACGCAGTATTTT.

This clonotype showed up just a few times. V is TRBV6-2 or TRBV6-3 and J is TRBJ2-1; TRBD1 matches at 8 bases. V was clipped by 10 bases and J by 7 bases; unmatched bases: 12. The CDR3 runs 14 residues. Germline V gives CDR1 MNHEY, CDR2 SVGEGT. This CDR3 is CATDPGQEVNEQFF. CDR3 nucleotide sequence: TGTGCCACTGATCCGGGACAGGAGGTGAATGAGCAGTTCTTC.

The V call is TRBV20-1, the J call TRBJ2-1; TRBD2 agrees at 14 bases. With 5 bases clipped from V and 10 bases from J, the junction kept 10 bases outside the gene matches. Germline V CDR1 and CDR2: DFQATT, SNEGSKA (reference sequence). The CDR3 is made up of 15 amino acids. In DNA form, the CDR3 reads TGCAGTGCTCTATGGACTAGCGGGAGGTTAAGGGAGCAGTTCTTC. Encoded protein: CSALWTSGRLREQFF.

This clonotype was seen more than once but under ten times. CDR3 DNA: TGTGCCAGTAAGCGGTCGGGAGGTCCCTACGAGCAGTACTTC. It encodes CASKRSGGPYEQYF. The chain employs TRBV19 and TRBJ2-7; 7 nucleotides line up with TRBD2. CDR3 size: 14 residues. Trimming at V came to 7 bases and at J to 2 bases, leaving 8 bases not matched to a gene. CDR1 and CDR2 from the germline V gene are LNHDA and SQIVND (reference sequence).

The CDR3 DNA sequence: TGCGCCAGCAGCCTGGGCAACGGACAGAAAACTGGGTCGGCCCAGTACTTC. Protein: CASSLGNGQKTGSAQYF. The chain joins TRBV4-1 to TRBJ2-5; D is perhaps TRBD1 (6 bases). Trimming took off 4 bases at V and 9 bases at J, with 27 bases between the two ends. The CDR3 runs 17 residues. The V gene's germline CDR1 is MGHRA and CDR2 YSYEKL.

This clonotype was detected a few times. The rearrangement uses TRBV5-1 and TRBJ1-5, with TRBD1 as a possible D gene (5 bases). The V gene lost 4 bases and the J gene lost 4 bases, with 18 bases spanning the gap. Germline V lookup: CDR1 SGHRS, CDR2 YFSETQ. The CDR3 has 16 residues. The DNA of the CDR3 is TGCGCCAGCAGCCGAGGGGAGCAGGGCCTTAATCAGCCCCAGCATTTT. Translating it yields CASSRGEQGLNQPQHF.

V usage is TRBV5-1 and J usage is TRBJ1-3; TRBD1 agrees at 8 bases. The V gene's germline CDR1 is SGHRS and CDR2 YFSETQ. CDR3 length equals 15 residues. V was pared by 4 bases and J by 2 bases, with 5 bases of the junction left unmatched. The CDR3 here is CASSLQGATGNTIYF. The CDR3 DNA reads TGCGCCAGCAGCCTTCAGGGGGCTACTGGAAACACCATATATTTT.

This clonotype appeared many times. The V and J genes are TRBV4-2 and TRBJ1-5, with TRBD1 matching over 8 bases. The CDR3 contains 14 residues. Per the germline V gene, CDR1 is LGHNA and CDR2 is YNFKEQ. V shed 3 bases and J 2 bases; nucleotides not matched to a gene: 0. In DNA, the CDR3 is TGTGCCAGCAGCCAGGGACAGGGCAATCAGCCCCAGCATTTT. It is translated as CASSQGQGNQPQHF.

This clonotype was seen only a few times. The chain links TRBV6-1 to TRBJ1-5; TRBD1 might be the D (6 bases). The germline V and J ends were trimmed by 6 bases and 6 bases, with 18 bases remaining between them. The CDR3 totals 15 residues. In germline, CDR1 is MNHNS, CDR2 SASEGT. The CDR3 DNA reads TGTGCCAGCAGGGAGGTTCAAGGACAGATTCAGCCCCAGCATTTT. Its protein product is CASREVQGQIQPQHF.

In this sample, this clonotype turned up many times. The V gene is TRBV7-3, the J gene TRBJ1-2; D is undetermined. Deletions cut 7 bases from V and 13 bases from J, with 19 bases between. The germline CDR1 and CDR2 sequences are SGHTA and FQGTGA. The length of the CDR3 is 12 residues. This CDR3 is CASTLPTARPTF. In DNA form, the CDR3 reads TGTGCCAGCACCCTCCCTACCGCTCGCCCCACCTTC.

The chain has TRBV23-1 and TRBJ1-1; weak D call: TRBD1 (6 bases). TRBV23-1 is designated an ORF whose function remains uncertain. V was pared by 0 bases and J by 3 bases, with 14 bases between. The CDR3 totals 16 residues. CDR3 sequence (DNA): TGCGCCAGCAGTCAATCGTCGCAGGGGAGGTACACTGAAGCTTTCTTT. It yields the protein CASSQSSQGRYTEAFF.

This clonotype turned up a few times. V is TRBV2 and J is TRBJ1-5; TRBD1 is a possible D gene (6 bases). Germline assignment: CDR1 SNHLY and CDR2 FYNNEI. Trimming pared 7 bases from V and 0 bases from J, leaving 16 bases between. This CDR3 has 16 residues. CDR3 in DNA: TGTGCCAGCAAAAGGGGACACCCGGTTAGCAATCAGCCCCAGCATTTT. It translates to CASKRGHPVSNQPQHF.

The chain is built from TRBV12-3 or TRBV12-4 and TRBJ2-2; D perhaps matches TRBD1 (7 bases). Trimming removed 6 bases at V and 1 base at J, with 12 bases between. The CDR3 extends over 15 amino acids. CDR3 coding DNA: TGTGCCAGCAGAAGACAGGGAGGGAACACCGGGGAGCTGTTTTTT. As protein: CASRRQGGNTGELFF.

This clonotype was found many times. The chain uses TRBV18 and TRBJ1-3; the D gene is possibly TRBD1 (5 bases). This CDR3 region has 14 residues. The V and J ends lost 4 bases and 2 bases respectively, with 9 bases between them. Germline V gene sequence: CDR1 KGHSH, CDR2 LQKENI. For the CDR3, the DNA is TGTGCCAGCTCACGCCGGGACGCTGGAAACACCATATATTTT. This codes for CASSRRDAGNTIYF. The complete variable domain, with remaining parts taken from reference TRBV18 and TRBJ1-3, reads NAGVMQNPRHLVRRRGQEARLRCSPMKGHSHVYWYRQLPEEGLKFMVYLQKENIIDESGMPKERFSAEFPKEGPSILRIQQVVRGDSAAYFCASSRRDAGNTIYFGEGSWLTVV.

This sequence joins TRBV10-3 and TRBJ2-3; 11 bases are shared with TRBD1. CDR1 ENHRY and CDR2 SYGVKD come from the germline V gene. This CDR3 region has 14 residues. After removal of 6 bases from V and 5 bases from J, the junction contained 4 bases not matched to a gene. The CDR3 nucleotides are TGTGCCATCAGGCCGGGACAGGGGGGAGATACGCAGTATTTT. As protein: CAIRPGQGGDTQYF.

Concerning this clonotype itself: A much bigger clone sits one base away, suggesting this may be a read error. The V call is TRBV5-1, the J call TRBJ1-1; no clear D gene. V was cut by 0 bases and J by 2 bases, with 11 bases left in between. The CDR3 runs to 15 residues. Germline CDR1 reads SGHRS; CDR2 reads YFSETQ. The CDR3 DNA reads TGCGCCAGCAGCTTGGATGGATGGAAAAACACTGAAGCTTTCTTT. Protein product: CASSLDGWKNTEAFF. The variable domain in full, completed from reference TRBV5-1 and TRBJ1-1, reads KAGVTQTPRYLIKTRGQQVTLSCSPISGHRSVSWYQQTPGQGLQFLFEYFSETQRNKGNFPGRFSGRQFSNSRSEMNVSTLELGDSALYLCASSLDGWKNTEAFFGQGTRLTVV.

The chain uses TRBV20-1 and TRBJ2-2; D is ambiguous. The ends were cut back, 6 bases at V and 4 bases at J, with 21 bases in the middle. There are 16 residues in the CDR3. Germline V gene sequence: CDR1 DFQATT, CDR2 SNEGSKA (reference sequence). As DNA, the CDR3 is TGCAGTGCCCTAGGCGGCTTCCATCCCGGCACCGGGGAGCTGTTTTTT. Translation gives CSALGGFHPGTGELFF.

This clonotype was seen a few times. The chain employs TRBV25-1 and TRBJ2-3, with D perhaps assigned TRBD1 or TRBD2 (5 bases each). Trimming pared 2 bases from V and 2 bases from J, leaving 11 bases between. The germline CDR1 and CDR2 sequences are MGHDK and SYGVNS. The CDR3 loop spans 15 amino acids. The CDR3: CASSEGTHSTDTQYF. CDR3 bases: TGTGCCAGCAGTGAAGGGACCCACTCCACAGATACGCAGTATTTT.

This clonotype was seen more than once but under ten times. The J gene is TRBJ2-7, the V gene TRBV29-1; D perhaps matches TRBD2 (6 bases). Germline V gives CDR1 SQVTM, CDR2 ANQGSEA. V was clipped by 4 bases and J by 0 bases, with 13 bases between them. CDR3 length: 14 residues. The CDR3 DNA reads TGCAGCGTTGTAAGCGGGTCTTACTCCTACGAGCAGTACTTC. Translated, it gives CSVVSGSYSYEQYF.